This entry lists 3 T cell receptor beta chains sequenced from one sample in a study of blood T cell repertoires in COVID-19 (TCRdb year 2020). Receptors were amplified or captured by the immunoSEQ multiplex PCR assay. TCRdb holds this immuneACCESS table with in-frame rearrangements only. Some clones are missing; in checked studies, unresolved V genes explain under half, and the rest has no known cause. Across this sample there are around 300,000 clones, with approximately 88% seen only once. Jointly, the top ten make up approximately 0.94% of the sample. The material sequenced was peripheral blood. These receptors originate from a woman aged 40 to 50 who had recovered from COVID-19.

This chain connects TRBV5-1 to TRBJ2-3; 9 bases are a match to TRBD2. There are 20 residues in the CDR3. CDR1 and CDR2 from the germline V gene are SGHRS and YFSETQ. Unmatched junction bases numbered 15, after V lost 0 bases and J lost 1 base. CDR3 sequence reads: CASSLGAGGGGLERTDTQYF. The CDR3 DNA is TGCGCCAGCAGCTTGGGAGCGGGAGGAGGGGGCCTAGAGCGCACAGATACGCAGTATTTT.

J is TRBJ2-7 and V is TRBV4-1; 7 bases fit TRBD1. The V gene's germline CDR1 is MGHRA and CDR2 YSYEKL. Trimming took 1 base from V and 2 from J; bases not matched to a gene: 11. The CDR3 totals 17 residues. The CDR3 sequence is CASSQVWWQGDPYEQYF. For the CDR3, the DNA is TGCGCCAGCAGCCAAGTATGGTGGCAGGGGGATCCCTACGAGCAGTACTTC.

The J gene is TRBJ2-7, the V gene TRBV5-4; perhaps TRBD2 as D (6 bases). Germline V gene data show CDR1 as SGHNT and CDR2 as YYREEE (reference sequence). Trimming took off 4 bases at V and 2 bases at J, with 16 bases between the two ends. CDR3 length equals 15 residues. The DNA of the CDR3 is TGTGCCAGCAGCCCGGATGGGGGAGGCGCCTACGAGCAGTACTTC. It encodes CASSPDGGGAYEQYF.